These T cell receptor beta chains were read from a single sample in a study of CD8+ T cells in alopecia areata. Here immunoSEQ multiplex PCR was the method, and the copy in TCRdb shows in-frame clones only, minus some. The sample consists of some 150,000 clones, about 50% of them appearing once. Sequences were derived from CD8+ T cells sorted from blood, sampled at week 0. These receptors were collected from a human donor with alopecia areata. Each CDR3 is given with its conserved first and last residue. Each record gives: J gene, CDR3 length, clone size, V gene, D gene, CDR3 DNA, CDR3 protein. The D gene is left open where the match is weak. Some rows mark clone size as missing; the rest say once, few, many or name a class of expanded clone.

TRBJ1-5	14	-	TRBV9	-	TGTGCCAGCAGCGTAGGGGCAGGAGCAAGGCCCCAGCATTTT	CASSVGAGARPQHF
TRBJ2-3	15	few	TRBV11-3	TRBD1	TGTGCCAGCAGCCCCTCGGGACAGTTCACAGATACGCAGTATTTT	CASSPSGQFTDTQYF
TRBJ1-2	14	-	TRBV9	TRBD1	TGTGCCAGCAGCGCCTCCGGGACAGTTTATGGCTACACCTTC	CASSASGTVYGYTF
TRBJ2-3	15	-	TRBV2	-	TGTGCCAGCAGTGATAGAGGGGAGGTAACAGATACGCAGTATTTT	CASSDRGEVTDTQYF
TRBJ2-1	15	-	TRBV7-2	-	TGCGCCAGCAGCCAAGATCGCAACCGATACGATGGGCAGTTCTTC	CASSQDRNRYDGQFF
TRBJ1-5	15	few	TRBV10-3	-	TGTGCCATCAGTGAGTCCTCCGGCTCCAATCAGCCCCAGCATTTT	CAISESSGSNQPQHF
TRBJ2-7	11	few	TRBV5-1	-	TGCGCCAGCAGTTCGAACAGCGAGCAGTACTTC	CASSSNSEQYF
TRBJ2-2	12	-	TRBV5-1	-	TGCGCTGTTCCAGGGGACACCGGGGAGCTGTTTTTT	CAVPGDTGELFF
TRBJ2-7	14	-	TRBV29-1	TRBD1	TGCAGCGTTAAGGGACAGGGAGTCTCCTCCGAGCAGTACTTC	CSVKGQGVSSEQYF
TRBJ1-1	12	once	TRBV29-1	-	TGCAGCGTTGAGTCACTGAACACTGAAGCTTTCTTT	CSVESLNTEAFF
TRBJ1-2	14	few	TRBV29-1	TRBD1	TGCAGCGTAGAAAGCCGGGACAGGCAAGATGGCTACACCTTC	CSVESRDRQDGYTF
TRBJ1-1	12	-	TRBV5-6	-	TGTGCCAGCAGCTTTTCGGACACTGAAGCTTTCTTT	CASSFSDTEAFF
TRBJ2-3	16	-	TRBV2	-	TGTGCCAGCAGTGAGGGGGGGCACTCTTTCACAGATACGCAGTATTTT	CASSEGGHSFTDTQYF
TRBJ2-3	16	-	TRBV7-9	-	TGTGCCAGCAGCTTACTGGAGGGAGTGCGCACAGATACGCAGTATTTT	CASSLLEGVRTDTQYF
TRBJ1-1	12	few	TRBV30	-	TGTGCCTGGAGCCAGGACAACACTGAAGCTTTCTTT	CAWSQDNTEAFF
TRBJ2-3	14	-	TRBV7-8	TRBD2	TGTGCCAGCGTATGGGGGGGAGGCACAGATACGCAGTATTTT	CASVWGGGTDTQYF
TRBJ2-1	13	-	TRBV10-2	-	TGCGCCAGCAGTGAGTCTAGCATACATGAGCAGTTCTTC	CASSESSIHEQFF
TRBJ1-5	13	-	TRBV15	-	TGTGCCACCAGTGACAGAAGAGATCAGCCCCAGCATTTT	CATSDRRDQPQHF
TRBJ2-7	15	few	TRBV5-8	-	TGTGCCAGCAGCTTGCTGGACAGCCCAAACTACGAGCAGTACTTC	CASSLLDSPNYEQYF
TRBJ1-6	16	few	TRBV7-2	-	TGTGCCAGCAGTCGAAGCCGGAGCTCCTATAATTCACCCCTCCACTTT	CASSRSRSSYNSPLHF
TRBJ1-2	13	-	TRBV30	-	TGTGCCTGGAGTGTACTTCCCGTCTATGGCTACACCTTC	CAWSVLPVYGYTF
TRBJ1-2	12	-	TRBV27	-	TGTGCCAGCAGACCTCTCTCAGATGGCTACACCTTC	CASRPLSDGYTF
TRBJ2-2	15	few	TRBV7-9	-	TGTGCCAGCAGCTTAGGGGCGCTGGACACCGGGGAGCTGTTTTTT	CASSLGALDTGELFF
TRBJ2-7	17	-	TRBV4-3	TRBD1	TGCGCCAGCAGCCCCCATTCAACAGGGGATATTGGCTACGAGCAGTACTTC	CASSPHSTGDIGYEQYF
TRBJ1-6	12	-	TRBV7-9	-	TGTGTTTCGGCGGGAGATAATTCACCCCTCCACTTT	CVSAGDNSPLHF
TRBJ1-1	11	few	TRBV25-1	-	TGTGCCAGCAGCGAGGCGGCGGAGGCTTTCTTT	CASSEAAEAFF
TRBJ1-1	15	-	TRBV4-1	TRBD1	TGCGCCAGCAGCCAGGGGGACAGAATGAACACTGAAGCTTTCTTT	CASSQGDRMNTEAFF
TRBJ1-1	14	once	TRBV29-1	-	TGCAGCGTTGAAGAGCAGGGGCCGAACACTGAAGCTTTCTTT	CSVEEQGPNTEAFF
TRBJ2-3	15	-	TRBV29-1	TRBD2	TGCAGCGTTGAAGCACGGGGGGGAGGGACAGATACGCAGTATTTT	CSVEARGGGTDTQYF
TRBJ1-2	12	-	TRBV29-1	-	TGCAGCGTCGCAGGGAATTCCTATGGCTACACCTTC	CSVAGNSYGYTF
TRBJ1-2	13	few	TRBV29-1	-	TGCAGCGTTGATACTCCGGGTTCCTATGGCTACACCTTC	CSVDTPGSYGYTF
TRBJ1-2	12	-	TRBV13	-	TGTGCCAGCAGCGCTCGCGGCTATGGCTACACCTTC	CASSARGYGYTF